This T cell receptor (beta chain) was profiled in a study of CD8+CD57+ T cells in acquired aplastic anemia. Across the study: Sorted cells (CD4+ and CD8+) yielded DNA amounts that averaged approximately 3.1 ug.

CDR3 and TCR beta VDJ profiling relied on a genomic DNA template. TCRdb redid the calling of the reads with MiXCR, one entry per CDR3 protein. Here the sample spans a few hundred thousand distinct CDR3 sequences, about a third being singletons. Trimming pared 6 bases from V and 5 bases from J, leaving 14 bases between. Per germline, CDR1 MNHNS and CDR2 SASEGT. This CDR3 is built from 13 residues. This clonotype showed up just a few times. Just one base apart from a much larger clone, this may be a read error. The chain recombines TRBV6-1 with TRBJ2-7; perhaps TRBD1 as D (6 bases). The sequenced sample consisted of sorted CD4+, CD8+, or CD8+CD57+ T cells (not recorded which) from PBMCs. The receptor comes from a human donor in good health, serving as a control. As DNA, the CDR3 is TGTGCCAGCAGAGCAGGGGCAGTCCACGAGCAGTACTTC. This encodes CASRAGAVHEQYF.